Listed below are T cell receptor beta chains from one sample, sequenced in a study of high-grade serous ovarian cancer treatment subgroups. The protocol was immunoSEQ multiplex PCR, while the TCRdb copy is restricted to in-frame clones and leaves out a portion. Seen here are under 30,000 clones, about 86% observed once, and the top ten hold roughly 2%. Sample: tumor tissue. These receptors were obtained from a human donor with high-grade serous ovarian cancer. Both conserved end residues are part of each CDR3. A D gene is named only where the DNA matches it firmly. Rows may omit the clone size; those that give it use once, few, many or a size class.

CDR3: CASSQPAGGLAKNIQYF
DNA: TGTGCCAGCAGCCAACCCGCTGGAGGTCTAGCCAAAAACATTCAGTACTTC
V: TRBV14
size: .
J: TRBJ2-4
D: .

CDR3: CASSSVKGRAYEQYF
DNA: TGCGCCAGCAGCTCGGTCAAAGGGAGGGCCTACGAGCAGTACTTC
V: TRBV5-1
size: .
J: TRBJ2-7
D: TRBD2

CDR3: CASSLGRGQSTDTQYF
DNA: TGCGCCAGCAGCTTGGGTCGGGGACAGAGCACAGATACGCAGTATTTT
V: TRBV5-1
size: .
J: TRBJ2-3
D: TRBD1

CDR3: CASSPGQSGNTIYF
DNA: TGCGCCAGCAGCCCGGGACAGTCGGGGAACACCATATATTTT
V: TRBV5-1
size: .
J: TRBJ1-3
D: TRBD1

CDR3: CASSDWSLRGYGYTF
DNA: TGTGCCAGCAGTGATTGGAGTCTCCGGGGCTATGGCTACACCTTC
V: TRBV6-1
size: once
J: TRBJ1-2
D: .

CDR3: CASSLSLVSRPQHF
DNA: TGTGCCAGCAGTTTATCGCTGGTATCTCGGCCCCAGCATTTT
V: TRBV27
size: few
J: TRBJ1-5
D: .

CDR3: CASSLSGSSYQPQHF
DNA: TGTGCCAGCAGTTTAAGTGGCAGCAGCTATCAGCCCCAGCATTTT
V: TRBV27
size: once
J: TRBJ1-5
D: .

CDR3: CASSAQRDRWHNEQFF
DNA: TGTGCCAGCAGTGCCCAGAGAGACAGGTGGCACAATGAGCAGTTCTTC
V: TRBV6-1
size: few
J: TRBJ2-1
D: .

CDR3: CASSEWGQSPSEQYF
DNA: TGTGCCAGCAGTGAATGGGGACAGTCTCCCAGCGAGCAGTACTTC
V: TRBV6-1
size: .
J: TRBJ2-7
D: TRBD1

CDR3: CASSQGVVRFEQYF
DNA: TGCGCCAGCAGCCAAGGGGTTGTACGCTTCGAGCAGTACTTC
V: TRBV4-1
size: .
J: TRBJ2-7
D: .

CDR3: CASKTSTNTGELFF
DNA: TGTGCCAGCAAGACTAGTACGAACACCGGGGAGCTGTTTTTT
V: TRBV9
size: .
J: TRBJ2-2
D: .

CDR3: CSVAGRPDTQYF
DNA: TGCAGCGTTGCAGGGAGACCAGATACGCAGTATTTT
V: TRBV29-1
size: .
J: TRBJ2-3
D: .

CDR3: CASTPTGSYEQYF
DNA: TGCGCCAGCACGCCCACCGGGAGCTACGAGCAGTACTTC
V: TRBV5-1
size: .
J: TRBJ2-7
D: .

CDR3: CASSEWSRMNTGELFF
DNA: TGTGCCAGCAGTGAATGGAGCAGGATGAACACCGGGGAGCTGTTTTTT
V: TRBV6-1
size: once
J: TRBJ2-2
D: .

CDR3: CASSVGLDYEQYF
DNA: TGTGCCAGCAGCGTAGGTTTGGACTACGAGCAGTACTTC
V: TRBV9
size: once
J: TRBJ2-7
D: .

CDR3: CASSNAEWGLYEQYF
DNA: TGTGCCAGCAGCAATGCGGAGTGGGGGCTTTACGAGCAGTACTTC
V: TRBV7-2
size: .
J: TRBJ2-7
D: .